Listed here is a single TCR beta chain. Its antigen is still unknown. The data stem from a study of T cell repertoires in cytomegalovirus infection. TCRdb ran MiXCR on the reads and lists one entry per CDR3 protein. The sample lists 450,000 to 600,000 distinct CDR3 sequences; around a third were seen once. CDR1 is SEHNR, CDR2 FQNEAQ, per germline (reference sequence). Between the trimmed V and J ends, which lost 1 base and 4 bases, there was a span of 13 bases. This CDR3 is built from 15 residues. General study findings and limits: HLA-C-restricted CMV-specific TCR beta clonotypes prevailed in the ex vivo response.

The receptor comes from a human donor in good health (CMV status not recorded). Some clones in this sample may be carry-over from other donors' samples. The chain employs TRBV7-9 and TRBJ1-2; a weak D match, TRBD1 (6 bases). Sequencing used cultured PBMCs, obtained from culture after CMV antigen stimulation. The CDR3 protein is CASSLEGGTVYGYTF. The CDR3 DNA follows: TGTGCCAGCAGCTTAGAGGGGGGGACGGTCTATGGCTACACCTTC.